The source of this T cell receptor (beta chain) is a study of cytomegalovirus exposure and HLA in healthy donors. General study findings and limits: When analyzed later, a missense DCLRE1C variant was found to be linked to TCR beta V- and J-gene trimming. Most CMV-associated TCR beta chains were later found to appear HLA-restricted. Differences between HLA loci emerged in a later analysis of TCR association rates, with DRB1 most and HLA-C fewest.

In the PCR, 60 Vbeta and 13 Jbeta primers were used. TCRdb's table, derived via immunoSEQ multiplex PCR, lists solely in-frame clones and lacks some. The table lists approximately 160,000 clones, 80% to 90% of them singletons. Germline V gives CDR1 SGHNT, CDR2 YYREEE (reference sequence). The CDR3 is 15 residues long. Between the trimmed V and J ends, which lost 0 bases and 4 bases, there was a span of 10 bases. As concerns this clone: Its antigen is unknown.

The genes are TRBV5-4 and TRBJ1-4; maybe TRBD1 (6 bases). The sample comprised PBMCs. The clonotype originates from a girl aged 5-17 years in good health and CMV-seropositive. Here the CDR3 DNA reads TGTGCCAGCAGCTTGGACAGGGCGGTTAATGAAAAACTGTTTTTT. Protein product: CASSLDRAVNEKLFF.